One and the same sample provided the 5 T cell receptor beta chains below, sequenced in a study of identical twins. TCRdb reprocessed the 5' RACE reads with MiXCR, giving one entry per CDR3 protein. There are roughly 720,000 distinct CDR3 sequences in the sample; over 15% occur only once, and around 13% lies in the top ten. The same data also contributed to another study, on T cells expressing NK-cell markers.

The material sequenced was PBMCs. These TCRs come from a woman younger than 30 in good health.

This chain uses TRBV6-1 with TRBJ2-5; 7 bases agree with TRBD1. CDR3 length: 16 amino acids. Germline CDR1 and CDR2: MNHNS and SASEGT. The ends lost 1 base at V and 2 bases at J; junction bases unmatched: 7. The CDR3 region is CASSEVSGTVQETQYF. CDR3 DNA: TGTGCCAGCAGTGAAGTGTCCGGGACAGTTCAAGAGACCCAGTACTTC.

This clonotype has a count of ten or more. The genes are TRBV7-9 and TRBJ2-1, with D unclear. V dropped 1 base and J dropped 3 bases, with 4 bases sitting between them. Per the germline V gene, CDR1 is SEHNR and CDR2 is FQNEAQ (reference sequence). The CDR3 has 13 amino acids. CDR3: CASSLGDYNEQFF. DNA of the CDR3: TGTGCCAGCAGCTTAGGGGACTACAATGAGCAGTTCTTC.

This clonotype has only a few counts. The chain employs TRBV12-3 or TRBV12-4 and TRBJ1-2, with TRBD1 matching 9 bases. There are 16 residues in the CDR3. V was pared by 1 base and J by 6 bases, with 9 bases of the junction left unmatched. CDR3 coding DNA: TGTGCCAGCAGTTTAGGGCCGGTCAGGACAGGGGATGGCTACACCTTC. Translated, it gives CASSLGPVRTGDGYTF.

This clonotype was counted ten times or more. The J gene is TRBJ2-7, the V gene TRBV12-3 or TRBV12-4, with 11 bases lining up with TRBD1. J was trimmed by 12 bases and V by 5 bases; bases with no gene match: 6. The length of the CDR3 is 12 residues. The CDR3 loop is CASSLRTGGPYF. CDR3 DNA: TGTGCCAGCAGTCTCCGGACAGGGGGCCCGTACTTC.

This rearrangement joins TRBV5-1 to TRBJ2-3; the match to TRBD1 covers 8 bases. The V and J ends lost 7 bases and 1 base, in that order; junction bases with no gene match: 5. In germline, CDR1 is SGHRS, CDR2 YFSETQ. The length of the CDR3 is 14 residues. The CDR3 nucleotides read TGCGCCAGCGGTGGACAGGGCGGCACAGATACGCAGTATTTT. It is translated as CASGGQGGTDTQYF.